This TCR beta chain was observed in a study of blood T cells in healthy people across ages. A sample-barcoded 5' primer and a J-beta primer mix were used in a second PCR of roughly 7 to 11 cycles. In TCRdb, the 5' RACE reads were re-called with MiXCR into one record per CDR3 protein. The sample holds around 1,000,000 distinct CDR3 sequences, roughly a quarter seen once. The CDR3 contains 16 residues. V dropped 3 bases and J dropped 4; count of bases not matched to a gene: 9. The table lists this clonotype with a few counts. The same data also went into a second study, on T cells of mothers and their children.

This receptor was identified in a girl aged 2 to 9 in good health. The chain couples TRBV12-3 or TRBV12-4 to TRBJ1-5; 7 bases match TRBD1. What was sequenced was blood. The CDR3 is CASSLGEGGPNQPQHF. The CDR3 bases are TGTGCCAGCAGTTTGGGGGAAGGGGGCCCGAATCAGCCCCAGCATTTT.